A selection of T cell receptor beta chains follows, all from one sample in a study of regulatory T cells in long-lasting Graves disease. TCRdb processed the multiplex PCR reads anew with MiXCR; each CDR3 protein has one entry. The sample carries hundreds of thousands of distinct CDR3 sequences, 25% to 30% recorded once. Sequences were derived from peripheral blood mononuclear cells (PBMCs), sampled when the disease was refractory, from a patient treated with antithyroid drugs. The receptors were sampled from a female donor with Graves disease. The CDR3 runs from the conserved cysteine through the conserved F or W. The order of the fields is J gene, clone size, V gene, D gene, CDR3 protein, CDR3 DNA. A D gene is named only where the DNA matches it firmly. Rows give clone size only sometimes, using once, few, many, or a class for an expanded clone.

J gene: TRBJ2-5; clone size: NA; V gene: TRBV20-1; D gene: TRBD2; CDR3 protein: CSGGGTSGSVETQYF; CDR3 DNA: TGCAGTGGTGGTGGAACTAGCGGGAGTGTAGAGACCCAGTACTTC
J gene: TRBJ1-6; clone size: once; V gene: TRBV28; D gene: TRBD1; CDR3 protein: CASRTPGTGENSLHF; CDR3 DNA: TGTGCCAGCAGGACCCCCGGGACAGGGGAAAACTCTCTCCACTTT
J gene: TRBJ1-4; clone size: many; V gene: TRBV12-3/TRBV12-4; D gene: NA; CDR3 protein: CASSLGSEELFF; CDR3 DNA: TGTGCCAGCAGTTTAGGGAGCGAGGAACTGTTTTTT
J gene: TRBJ1-5; clone size: NA; V gene: TRBV30; D gene: NA; CDR3 protein: CAWSAGGSGNQPQHF; CDR3 DNA: TGTGCCTGGAGCGCGGGAGGGTCGGGCAATCAGCCCCAGCATTTT
J gene: TRBJ1-4; clone size: NA; V gene: TRBV7-3; D gene: NA; CDR3 protein: CASSQGNNEKLFF; CDR3 DNA: TGTGCCAGCAGCCAGGGGAATAATGAAAAACTGTTTTTT
J gene: TRBJ1-1; clone size: many; V gene: TRBV28; D gene: NA; CDR3 protein: CASSLAPGAGVNTEAFF; CDR3 DNA: TGTGCCAGCAGCCTAGCCCCCGGGGCAGGGGTGAACACTGAAGCTTTCTTT
J gene: TRBJ2-7; clone size: NA; V gene: TRBV9; D gene: TRBD2; CDR3 protein: CASSVDSSGVYEQYF; CDR3 DNA: TGTGCCAGCAGCGTAGATTCTAGCGGAGTTTACGAGCAGTACTTC
J gene: TRBJ1-3; clone size: NA; V gene: TRBV20-1; D gene: NA; CDR3 protein: CSARDHHRDSGNTIYF; CDR3 DNA: TGCAGTGCTAGAGATCATCATAGGGACTCTGGAAACACCATATATTTT
J gene: TRBJ1-2; clone size: few; V gene: TRBV6-2/TRBV6-3; D gene: TRBD1; CDR3 protein: CASSYTRTGDGYTF; CDR3 DNA: TGTGCCAGCAGTTACACAAGGACAGGGGATGGCTACACCTTC
J gene: TRBJ1-5; clone size: NA; V gene: TRBV2; D gene: NA; CDR3 protein: CASSGRGHQPQHF; CDR3 DNA: TGTGCCAGCAGTGGCAGGGGCCATCAGCCCCAGCATTTT
J gene: TRBJ1-2; clone size: few; V gene: TRBV4-2; D gene: TRBD1; CDR3 protein: CASSQEQGNYGYTF; CDR3 DNA: TGTGCCAGCAGCCAGGAACAGGGGAACTATGGCTACACCTTC
J gene: TRBJ2-5; clone size: NA; V gene: TRBV11-2; D gene: NA; CDR3 protein: CASSLPGAPRETQYF; CDR3 DNA: TGTGCCAGCAGCTTACCGGGGGCGCCCCGGGAGACCCAGTACTTC
J gene: TRBJ1-2; clone size: NA; V gene: TRBV18; D gene: TRBD1; CDR3 protein: CASSPGQGRSYTF; CDR3 DNA: TGTGCCAGCTCACCGGGACAGGGAAGGAGCTACACCTTC
J gene: TRBJ1-4; clone size: NA; V gene: TRBV6-1; D gene: TRBD1; CDR3 protein: CASSETGTATEKLFF; CDR3 DNA: TGTGCCAGCAGTGAAACCGGGACAGCTACCGAAAAACTGTTTTTT
J gene: TRBJ1-5; clone size: few; V gene: TRBV20-1; D gene: TRBD1; CDR3 protein: CSAGQGLNQPQHF; CDR3 DNA: TGCAGTGCCGGACAGGGATTAAATCAGCCCCAGCATTTT
J gene: TRBJ2-7; clone size: NA; V gene: TRBV5-1; D gene: NA; CDR3 protein: CASSFSRNSYEQYF; CDR3 DNA: TGCGCCAGCAGCTTCTCCCGCAACTCCTACGAGCAGTACTTC
J gene: TRBJ1-2; clone size: few; V gene: TRBV6-1; D gene: NA; CDR3 protein: CASRDGAAQGYTF; CDR3 DNA: TGTGCCAGCAGGGATGGGGCCGCGCAGGGCTACACCTTC
J gene: TRBJ1-1; clone size: NA; V gene: TRBV7-9; D gene: TRBD1; CDR3 protein: CASSPSRGEKNTEAFF; CDR3 DNA: TGTGCCAGCAGCCCAAGCAGGGGGGAGAAGAACACTGAAGCTTTCTTT
J gene: TRBJ1-1; clone size: few; V gene: TRBV4-1; D gene: NA; CDR3 protein: CASSQESGAVTEAFF; CDR3 DNA: TGCGCCAGCAGCCAAGAGTCAGGGGCAGTCACTGAAGCTTTCTTT
J gene: TRBJ1-2; clone size: NA; V gene: TRBV5-6; D gene: NA; CDR3 protein: CASMLVGQNYGCTF; CDR3 DNA: TGTGCCAGCATGCTTGTGGGGCAGAACTATGGCTGCACCTTC
J gene: TRBJ2-1; clone size: NA; V gene: TRBV7-3; D gene: NA; CDR3 protein: CASSLIWQNEQFF; CDR3 DNA: TGTGCCAGCAGCTTAATTTGGCAAAATGAGCAGTTCTTC
J gene: TRBJ2-1; clone size: NA; V gene: TRBV7-9; D gene: NA; CDR3 protein: CASVVGASANNEQFF; CDR3 DNA: TGTGCCAGCGTTGTTGGGGCTAGCGCAAACAATGAGCAGTTCTTC
J gene: TRBJ1-2; clone size: NA; V gene: TRBV5-5; D gene: NA; CDR3 protein: CASSPPDSPLTF; CDR3 DNA: TGTGCCAGCAGCCCCCCGGACAGCCCGCTCACCTTC
J gene: TRBJ2-5; clone size: many; V gene: TRBV11-2; D gene: TRBD1; CDR3 protein: CASSLAGRGRETQYF; CDR3 DNA: TGTGCCAGCAGCTTAGCAGGCAGGGGGCGAGAGACCCAGTACTTC
J gene: TRBJ1-1; clone size: NA; V gene: TRBV30; D gene: NA; CDR3 protein: CAWSVTSDGAFF; CDR3 DNA: TGTGCCTGGAGTGTGACGAGTGATGGAGCTTTCTTT
J gene: TRBJ1-5; clone size: NA; V gene: TRBV5-6; D gene: NA; CDR3 protein: CASSSGYRADQPQHF; CDR3 DNA: TGTGCCAGCAGCTCAGGGTACAGGGCGGATCAGCCCCAGCATTTT
J gene: TRBJ1-3; clone size: NA; V gene: TRBV6-1; D gene: NA; CDR3 protein: CASRADSGNTIYF; CDR3 DNA: TGTGCCAGCAGGGCGGACTCTGGAAACACCATATATTTT
J gene: TRBJ2-1; clone size: NA; V gene: TRBV30; D gene: NA; CDR3 protein: CAWIGPGKLHEQFF; CDR3 DNA: TGTGCCTGGATTGGGCCAGGGAAGTTACATGAGCAGTTCTTC
J gene: TRBJ1-1; clone size: many; V gene: TRBV2; D gene: TRBD1; CDR3 protein: CASSQQGYTEAFF; CDR3 DNA: TGTGCCAGCAGCCAACAGGGGTACACTGAAGCTTTCTTT
J gene: TRBJ1-2; clone size: NA; V gene: TRBV5-1; D gene: TRBD1; CDR3 protein: CASSLGQGAAKNYGYTF; CDR3 DNA: TGCGCCAGCAGCTTAGGACAGGGGGCCGCGAAGAACTATGGCTACACCTTC
J gene: TRBJ1-1; clone size: NA; V gene: TRBV7-9; D gene: NA; CDR3 protein: CASSATDLWNTEAFF; CDR3 DNA: TGTGCCAGCAGCGCAACGGATCTCTGGAACACTGAAGCTTTCTTT
J gene: TRBJ2-7; clone size: NA; V gene: TRBV12-3/TRBV12-4; D gene: NA; CDR3 protein: CASSSPGRSYEQYF; CDR3 DNA: TGTGCCAGCAGTTCCCCGGGACGCTCGTACGAGCAGTACTTC
J gene: TRBJ1-2; clone size: NA; V gene: TRBV11-2; D gene: NA; CDR3 protein: CASSYGRASNYGYTF; CDR3 DNA: TGTGCCAGCAGCTATGGCAGGGCTTCTAACTATGGCTACACCTTC